One sample yielded the 9 T cell receptor beta chains listed below, sequenced in a study of T and B cells in COVID-19 patients. Blood genomic DNA input for TRB amplification was about 240-550 ng. TRB rearrangements were amplified by multiplex PCR with BIOMED2 TRB-A/B primers. TCRdb passed the multiplex PCR reads through MiXCR, listing each CDR3 protein once. The table has roughly 5,200 distinct CDR3 sequences, 25% to 30% seen once. The source material was blood. These receptors came from a human donor with active COVID-19.

The chain links TRBV5-6 to TRBJ1-6; D is perhaps TRBD1 (5 bases). Deletions cut 4 bases from V and 7 bases from J, with 15 bases between. Germline CDR1 and CDR2: SGHDT and YYEEEE. The CDR3 loop spans 15 amino acids. The CDR3 here is CASSLAPGGNSPLHF. CDR3 sequence (DNA): TGTGCCAGCAGCCTGGCCCCGGGGGGGAATTCACCCCTCCACTTT.

By proportion, this clonotype is medium-sized. CDR3 region: CASSLEGWGTEQFF. CDR3 DNA sequence: TGTGCCAGCAGCTTGGAGGGGTGGGGGACAGAGCAGTTCTTC. The chain carries TRBV5-4 and TRBJ2-1; tentative D call: TRBD1 (6 bases). The CDR3 is made up of 14 amino acids. Deletions cut 0 bases from V and 10 bases from J, with 14 bases between. Germline CDR1 reads SGHNT; CDR2 reads YYREEE (reference sequence).

This clonotype is medium-sized by share. This chain joins TRBV15 and TRBJ2-2, with D perhaps TRBD2 (5 bases). Trimming took off 1 base at V and 4 bases at J, with 16 bases between the two ends. The V gene's germline CDR1 is LNHNV and CDR2 YYDKDF (reference sequence). The length of the CDR3 is 17 residues. Here the CDR3 DNA reads TGTGCCACCAGCAGAGCCGGGCCCCGCCGGGGCACCGGGGAGCTGTTTTTT. Its translation is CATSRAGPRRGTGELFF.

This clonotype turned up a few times. This chain connects TRBV5-5 to TRBJ1-1; D remains ambiguous. The germline V and J ends were trimmed by 1 base and 4 bases, with 17 bases remaining between them. Germline V gene lookup returns CDR1 SGHKS and CDR2 YYEKEE (reference sequence). This CDR3 region has 16 residues. CDR3 region: CASSLRLRVEVTEAFF. In nucleotides, the CDR3 is TGTGCCAGCAGCTTGAGGTTAAGGGTAGAGGTCACTGAAGCTTTCTTT.

By share of the sample, this clonotype is medium-sized. The chain links TRBV19 to TRBJ2-3, with D possibly TRBD2 on 5 matching bases. The germline V gene encodes CDR1 LNHDA and CDR2 SQIVND (reference sequence). The V and J ends lost 5 bases and 4 bases respectively, with 19 bases between them. The CDR3 length is 16 residues. Here the CDR3 DNA reads TGTGCCAGTAGTTCCTTCATGTTTCTGAGGGCAGATACGCAGTATTTT. Its translation: CASSSFMFLRADTQYF.

The V gene is TRBV5-6, the J gene TRBJ1-2; perhaps TRBD1 as D (5 bases). Trimming left V 4 bases short and J 0 bases short, with 13 bases between. Germline loops: CDR1 SGHDT, CDR2 YYEEEE. This CDR3 has 15 amino acids. CDR3 amino acids: CASSPLGLSNYGYTF. The CDR3 coding sequence is TGTGCCAGCAGCCCTCTGGGGCTTTCTAACTATGGCTACACCTTC.

On this clonotype itself: The junction departs from germline at one end; a sequencing error may be responsible. The chain joins TRBV18 to TRBJ1-2; TRBD1 matches 8 bases. The CDR3 loop spans 13 amino acids. CDR1 and CDR2 from the germline V gene are KGHSH and LQKENI. The CDR3 is CASSPTGARGSGF. DNA for the CDR3: TGTGCCAGCTCACCGACAGGGGCCCGTGGGTCTGGCTTC.

The chain is built from TRBV11-2 and TRBJ2-1, with 9 nucleotides matching TRBD2. The CDR3 has 15 amino acids. Germline V gene data show CDR1 as SGHAT and CDR2 as FQNNGV. V shed 1 base and J 9 bases; nucleotides not matched to a gene: 7. The CDR3 DNA follows: TGTGCCAGCAGCTTAGTTGTTAGCGGGAGAGGTGAGCAGTTCTTC. The encoded protein is CASSLVVSGRGEQFF.

J is TRBJ1-4 and V is TRBV11-2; 9 bases line up with TRBD1. Germline V gene sequence: CDR1 SGHAT, CDR2 FQNNGV. J gave up 7 bases and V 2 bases, and 11 bases lay outside the gene matches. CDR3 length: 17 residues. The CDR3: CASSLRENRGLSEKLFF. The CDR3 DNA reads as TGTGCCAGCAGCTTAAGGGAAAACAGGGGGCTCAGTGAAAAACTGTTTTTT.